The present entry profiles one TCR gamma chain with its context. What it binds is not known. The entry originates in a study of Vδ1+ human thymocytes. Study observations and caveats: Unlike peripheral blood Vdelta1+ controls, thymic delta-chain sequences included around 21% Vdelta2 and few Vdelta3. In the thymus, TRG and TRD repertoires looked highly polyclonal with Gaussian CDR3 lengths.

This CDR3 contains 15 residues. V lost 1 base to trimming and J lost 3 bases; unmatched junction nucleotides: 9. Germline V gene data show CDR1 as GITISATS and CDR2 as ISYDGTV (reference sequence). After alphabeta T cell depletion, CD3+ Vdelta1+ Vdelta2- thymocytes were sorted. Purity of the sorted Vdelta1+ thymocytes ranged from about 96% to 99.6%. Extracted RNA was reverse transcribed into cDNA. The CDR3 regions were amplified by multiplex PCR from V-gene primers to a constant-region primer. TCRdb called clones anew from the multiplex PCR reads with CATT. This table holds 25,000 to 35,000 gamma-chain clones, around 18% found once.

Sequencing was performed on Vdelta1+ gamma-delta thymocytes from the thymus. The subset was: FACS-sorted CD3+ TCRalphabeta- TCRVdelta1+ TCRVdelta2- thymocytes. The rearrangement uses TRGV9 and TRGJ1 or TRGJ2. This receptor was taken from a boy under two years old who had congenital heart surgery. The chain's CDR3 is CALWEVRPFYYKKLF. CDR3 bases: TGTGCCTTGTGGGAGGTCAGACCCTTTTATTATAAGAAACTCTTT.